This T cell receptor (beta chain) was captured by sequencing in a study of identical twins. This CDR3 region has 15 residues. CDR1 is KGHDR and CDR2 is SFDVKD in the germline V gene. Trimming took 6 bases from V and 7 from J; bases not matched to a gene: 11. One entry per CDR3 protein results from TCRdb running MiXCR on the 5' RACE reads. The sample has about 890,000 distinct CDR3 sequences, 12% seen once. The same data also contributed to another study, on yellow fever vaccine responses in identical twins.

The sequencing sample was made of PBMCs. This rearrangement joins TRBV24-1 to TRBJ2-1, with 7 bases identical to TRBD2. The TCR originated in a young woman in good health. The CDR3 sequence: CATSPASIGRNEQFF. The CDR3 nucleotides are TGTGCCACCAGTCCCGCCTCAATCGGGAGGAATGAGCAGTTCTTC.